Below, one T cell receptor beta chain is given with its context. The sample is drawn from a study of blood T cell repertoires in COVID-19. The method was immunoSEQ multiplex PCR; TCRdb's version includes in-frame clones alone and lacks a portion of them. The table has 200,000 or so clones, approximately 88% seen once. The V end was cut by 1 base, the J end by 9 bases, with 14 bases between. The CDR3 consists of 14 residues. The germline V gene has CDR1 SGHRS and CDR2 YFSETQ. The receptor's source is a man aged 55 to 70 who had recovered from COVID-19. The chain is built from TRBV5-1 and TRBJ1-3; D uncertain. Sequenced input: peripheral blood. The CDR3 DNA reads TGCGCCAGCAGCTTGACGCTAACTGGAGGCACCATATATTTT. It codes for CASSLTLTGGTIYF. Looking up the rest from reference TRBV5-1 and TRBJ1-3 gives the full variable domain: KAGVTQTPRYLIKTRGQQVTLSCSPISGHRSVSWYQQTPGQGLQFLFEYFSETQRNKGNFPGRFSGRQFSNSRSEMNVSTLELGDSALYLCASSLTLTGGTIYFGEGSWLTVV.